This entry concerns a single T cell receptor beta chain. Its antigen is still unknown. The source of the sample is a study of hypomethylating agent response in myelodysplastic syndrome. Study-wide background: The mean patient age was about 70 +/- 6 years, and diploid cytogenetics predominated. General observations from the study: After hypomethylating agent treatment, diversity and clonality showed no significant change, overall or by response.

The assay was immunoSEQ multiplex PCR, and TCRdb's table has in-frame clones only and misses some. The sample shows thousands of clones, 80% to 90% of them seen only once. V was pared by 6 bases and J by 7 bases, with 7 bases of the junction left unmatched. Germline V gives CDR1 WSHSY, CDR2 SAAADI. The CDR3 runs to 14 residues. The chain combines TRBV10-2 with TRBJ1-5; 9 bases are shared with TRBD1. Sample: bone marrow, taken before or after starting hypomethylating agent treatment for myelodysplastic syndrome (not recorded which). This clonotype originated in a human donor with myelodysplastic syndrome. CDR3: CASSRDRGGQPQHF. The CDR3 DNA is TGCGCCAGCAGCCGCGACAGGGGGGGACAGCCCCAGCATTTT.